This T cell receptor beta chain was retrieved from a study of blood T cell repertoires in COVID-19. Turning to the study itself: Acute and convalescent COVID-19 specimens originated in the United States, Italy and Spain.

Sequenced by immunoSEQ multiplex PCR; TCRdb stores in-frame clones only, minus some. The data contain roughly 440,000 clones, roughly 88% of them singletons. Those enrolled in Seattle joined during active infection and were followed longitudinally afterward. The V gene's germline CDR1 is SGHKS and CDR2 YYEKEE (reference sequence). With V trimmed by 1 base and J by 5 bases, 11 bases remained unmatched. The CDR3 runs 19 residues. This chain links TRBV5-5 with TRBJ2-6, with 11 positions matching TRBD1. The sequence was collected from a woman aged 50 to 65 with COVID-19, enrolled during active disease. The sequencing input was peripheral blood. CDR3 region: CASSLFSGQGAPRANVLTF. The CDR3 DNA is TGTGCCAGCAGCTTGTTCTCAGGACAGGGGGCTCCTCGGGCCAACGTCCTGACTTTC.